This is a list of T cell receptor beta chains from one sample in a study of blood T cell repertoires in COVID-19. The table came from immunoSEQ multiplex PCR; TCRdb's copy has only in-frame clones and leaves some out. The sample has some 96,000 clones, approximately 89% seen once. Specimen: peripheral blood. All receptors derive from a man in his fifties or sixties with active COVID-19. The CDR3 runs from the conserved cysteine through the conserved F or W. The order of the fields is V gene, D gene, clone size, J gene, CDR3 DNA, CDR3 protein. The D gene is left open where the match is weak. The size entry is marked missing in some rows and otherwise reads once, few, many or a size class.

v_gene: TRBV6-4; d_gene: TRBD1; abundance: once; j_gene: TRBJ2-3; CDR3nt: TGTGCCAGCAGTGACGGGACAGGGGCGGCAGATACGCAGTATTTT; CDR3aa: CASSDGTGAADTQYF
v_gene: TRBV6-1; d_gene: TRBD2; abundance: -; j_gene: TRBJ2-5; CDR3nt: TGTGCCAGCAGTGAACTAGCGGGGGGGCAAGAGACCCAGTACTTC; CDR3aa: CASSELAGGQETQYF
v_gene: TRBV19; d_gene: TRBD2; abundance: -; j_gene: TRBJ2-3; CDR3nt: TGTGCCAGTAGCCGGAAAGCGGGGGTAGGGACAGATACGCAGTATTTT; CDR3aa: CASSRKAGVGTDTQYF
v_gene: TRBV29-1; d_gene: -; abundance: few; j_gene: TRBJ1-1; CDR3nt: TGCAGCGTTGAAGAGGGGGCGTACACTGAAGCTTTCTTT; CDR3aa: CSVEEGAYTEAFF
v_gene: TRBV12-3/TRBV12-4; d_gene: -; abundance: once; j_gene: TRBJ1-1; CDR3nt: TGTGCCAGCAGCCAGACTCGAGCCCCAGCTTTCTTT; CDR3aa: CASSQTRAPAFF
v_gene: TRBV4-1; d_gene: -; abundance: -; j_gene: TRBJ2-1; CDR3nt: TGCGCCAGCAGCCAAGGAGAGAGCTCCTACAATGAGCAGTTCTTC; CDR3aa: CASSQGESSYNEQFF
v_gene: TRBV18; d_gene: -; abundance: -; j_gene: TRBJ1-1; CDR3nt: TGTGCCAGCTCACCACCTTTCAGGGTGAACACTGAAGCTTTCTTT; CDR3aa: CASSPPFRVNTEAFF
v_gene: TRBV18; d_gene: TRBD1; abundance: -; j_gene: TRBJ1-1; CDR3nt: TGTGCCAGCTCACCACGATTACAGGGGGCAACTGAAGCTTTCTTT; CDR3aa: CASSPRLQGATEAFF
v_gene: TRBV7-3; d_gene: TRBD2; abundance: -; j_gene: TRBJ2-1; CDR3nt: TGTGCCAGCAGCTTACCAGCGGGGGGAATGAATGAGCAGTTCTTC; CDR3aa: CASSLPAGGMNEQFF
v_gene: TRBV11-3; d_gene: TRBD2; abundance: -; j_gene: TRBJ2-1; CDR3nt: TGTGCCAGCAGCTTACATGGGACTAGCGGCTACAATGAGCAGTTCTTC; CDR3aa: CASSLHGTSGYNEQFF
v_gene: TRBV5-6; d_gene: -; abundance: -; j_gene: TRBJ1-2; CDR3nt: TGTGCCAGCAGCTTGGAGACAGCTAACTATGGCTACACCTTC; CDR3aa: CASSLETANYGYTF
v_gene: TRBV19; d_gene: TRBD2; abundance: -; j_gene: TRBJ2-7; CDR3nt: TGTGCCAGTAGTGCTAGCGGGGGGACCTACGAGCAGTACTTC; CDR3aa: CASSASGGTYEQYF
v_gene: TRBV6-6; d_gene: -; abundance: once; j_gene: TRBJ1-4; CDR3nt: TGTGCCAGCAACGACGGACAGCTTAATGAAAAACTGTTTTTT; CDR3aa: CASNDGQLNEKLFF
v_gene: TRBV19; d_gene: -; abundance: -; j_gene: TRBJ2-1; CDR3nt: TGTGCCAGTAGTATCCAGGGGAGCTACAATGAGCAGTTCTTC; CDR3aa: CASSIQGSYNEQFF
v_gene: TRBV11-2; d_gene: -; abundance: -; j_gene: TRBJ2-3; CDR3nt: TGTGCCAGCAGCCCCTTCCAGACAGATACGCAGTATTTT; CDR3aa: CASSPFQTDTQYF
v_gene: TRBV19; d_gene: TRBD1; abundance: -; j_gene: TRBJ1-2; CDR3nt: TGTGCCAGTAGTATACCCTCGACAGGGGGCTATGGCTACACCTTC; CDR3aa: CASSIPSTGGYGYTF
v_gene: TRBV2; d_gene: TRBD1; abundance: -; j_gene: TRBJ1-3; CDR3nt: TGTGCCAGCAGTCGGGACAGGGTGGTTGGAAACACCATATATTTT; CDR3aa: CASSRDRVVGNTIYF
v_gene: TRBV7-9; d_gene: TRBD1; abundance: -; j_gene: TRBJ2-7; CDR3nt: TGTGCCAGCAGCCCGGACAGGGGGCTTTGGGAGCAGTACTTC; CDR3aa: CASSPDRGLWEQYF
v_gene: TRBV5-1; d_gene: TRBD2; abundance: -; j_gene: TRBJ2-3; CDR3nt: TGCGCCAGCAGCTTGGGTGGACTAGCGGGGGGGGCGACAGATACGCAGTATTTT; CDR3aa: CASSLGGLAGGATDTQYF
v_gene: TRBV11-2; d_gene: -; abundance: -; j_gene: TRBJ2-1; CDR3nt: TGTGCCAGCAGCTTTGACAGTCCCTTGGCCTCCCTTGGTGGGAAGCAGTTCTTC; CDR3aa: CASSFDSPLASLGGKQFF
v_gene: TRBV27; d_gene: -; abundance: -; j_gene: TRBJ2-1; CDR3nt: TGTGCCAGCAGTTTGTTTACGGGAAGCTACAATGAGCAGTTCTTC; CDR3aa: CASSLFTGSYNEQFF
v_gene: TRBV5-1; d_gene: -; abundance: -; j_gene: TRBJ1-2; CDR3nt: TGCGCCAGCAGCCCGGGACTTCCTTCCTATGGCTACACCTTC; CDR3aa: CASSPGLPSYGYTF
v_gene: TRBV3-1/TRBV3-2; d_gene: -; abundance: -; j_gene: TRBJ1-6; CDR3nt: TGTGCCAGCAGCCCCGAACAGGGTTCCAATAATTCACCCCTCCACTTT; CDR3aa: CASSPEQGSNNSPLHF
v_gene: TRBV19; d_gene: TRBD1; abundance: -; j_gene: TRBJ2-2; CDR3nt: TGTGCCAGTAGTATGGGGACAGGGGTGAACACCGGGGAGCTGTTTTTT; CDR3aa: CASSMGTGVNTGELFF
v_gene: TRBV12-3/TRBV12-4; d_gene: -; abundance: -; j_gene: TRBJ1-6; CDR3nt: TGTGCCAGCAGTGCAACGGGAGGGTCCCTCCACTTT; CDR3aa: CASSATGGSLHF
v_gene: TRBV5-1; d_gene: -; abundance: -; j_gene: TRBJ2-1; CDR3nt: TGCGCCAGCAGTCAAGGGGCCAATGAGCAGTTCTTC; CDR3aa: CASSQGANEQFF
v_gene: TRBV6-5; d_gene: TRBD1; abundance: -; j_gene: TRBJ2-7; CDR3nt: TGTGCCAGCAGCGGGACAGGGGGCGGGGAGCAGTACTTC; CDR3aa: CASSGTGGGEQYF
v_gene: TRBV14; d_gene: -; abundance: -; j_gene: TRBJ1-2; CDR3nt: TGTGCCAGCAGCATAAGCGGAGGGGGGGCGCCTGGCTACACCTTC; CDR3aa: CASSISGGGAPGYTF
v_gene: TRBV6-6; d_gene: -; abundance: once; j_gene: TRBJ2-1; CDR3nt: TGTGCCAGCAGTGAGACAGGCGTGATCAATGAGCAGTTCTTC; CDR3aa: CASSETGVINEQFF
v_gene: TRBV29-1; d_gene: TRBD1; abundance: -; j_gene: TRBJ1-2; CDR3nt: TGCAGCGTTGAGGGACAGACCTATGGCTACACCTTC; CDR3aa: CSVEGQTYGYTF
v_gene: TRBV7-9; d_gene: -; abundance: -; j_gene: TRBJ2-3; CDR3nt: TGTGCCAGCAGCTCTGGACACTTTAGCACAGATACGCAGTATTTT; CDR3aa: CASSSGHFSTDTQYF
v_gene: TRBV5-1; d_gene: -; abundance: once; j_gene: TRBJ2-5; CDR3nt: TGCGCCAGCAGCTTGGTAAAGCGGGCGCAAGAGACCCAGTACTTC; CDR3aa: CASSLVKRAQETQYF
v_gene: TRBV5-1; d_gene: TRBD2; abundance: once; j_gene: TRBJ2-7; CDR3nt: TGCGCCAGCAGCTTACCGGGACTAGCGAGCGCCTACGAGCAGTACTTC; CDR3aa: CASSLPGLASAYEQYF
v_gene: TRBV13; d_gene: -; abundance: few; j_gene: TRBJ2-4; CDR3nt: TGTGCCAGCAGCACGACGCGGAACAACATTCAGTACTTC; CDR3aa: CASSTTRNNIQYF
v_gene: TRBV12-3/TRBV12-4; d_gene: -; abundance: once; j_gene: TRBJ1-4; CDR3nt: TGTGCCAGCACGCGGGGAGCTAATGAAAAACTGTTTTTT; CDR3aa: CASTRGANEKLFF
v_gene: TRBV20-1; d_gene: -; abundance: -; j_gene: TRBJ2-7; CDR3nt: TGCAGTGGCCCGGAGTACGGGCAGTACTTC; CDR3aa: CSGPEYGQYF
v_gene: TRBV5-5; d_gene: -; abundance: -; j_gene: TRBJ2-6; CDR3nt: TGTGCCAGCAGCTTGGCACTGGGGACACGGAGCTCTGGGGCCAACGTCCTGACTTTC; CDR3aa: CASSLALGTRSSGANVLTF
v_gene: TRBV7-2; d_gene: TRBD2; abundance: -; j_gene: TRBJ2-2; CDR3nt: TGTGCCAGCAGCTTAGGGCCTAGCGGGAGGCCCGGGGAGCTGTTTTTT; CDR3aa: CASSLGPSGRPGELFF
v_gene: TRBV2; d_gene: TRBD2; abundance: -; j_gene: TRBJ2-1; CDR3nt: TGTGCCAGCAAAATCCGGACTAGCGGGTTTGATGAGCAGTTCTTC; CDR3aa: CASKIRTSGFDEQFF
v_gene: TRBV14; d_gene: TRBD1; abundance: -; j_gene: TRBJ1-4; CDR3nt: TGTGCCAGCAGCCAACGATTAAACAGGGGTGGAGGCAAACTGTTTTTT; CDR3aa: CASSQRLNRGGGKLFF
v_gene: TRBV5-6; d_gene: TRBD1; abundance: -; j_gene: TRBJ1-6; CDR3nt: TGTGCCAGCAGCGCAGGGGGCCCCCTCCACTTT; CDR3aa: CASSAGGPLHF
v_gene: TRBV7-8; d_gene: TRBD1; abundance: -; j_gene: TRBJ1-2; CDR3nt: TGTGCCAGCAGCTCGGGACAGGGGCAAAACTATGGCTACACCTTC; CDR3aa: CASSSGQGQNYGYTF
v_gene: TRBV21-1; d_gene: -; abundance: -; j_gene: TRBJ2-1; CDR3nt: TGTGCCAGTACAGGGGGTGTAAAACTTGGGATCCCTTACAATGAGCAGTTCTTC; CDR3aa: CASTGGVKLGIPYNEQFF
v_gene: TRBV18; d_gene: -; abundance: -; j_gene: TRBJ1-5; CDR3nt: TGTGCCAGCTCACCACCTGGGGGGGTGGATCAGCCCCAGCATTTT; CDR3aa: CASSPPGGVDQPQHF
v_gene: TRBV7-2; d_gene: -; abundance: -; j_gene: TRBJ2-5; CDR3nt: TGTGCCAGCAGCTTATCAGGTCGGGGGGAGACCCAGTACTTC; CDR3aa: CASSLSGRGETQYF
v_gene: TRBV5-1; d_gene: -; abundance: -; j_gene: TRBJ2-2; CDR3nt: TGCGCCAGCAGCAGGTTGGAGTCCACCGGGGAGCTGTTTTTT; CDR3aa: CASSRLESTGELFF
v_gene: TRBV29-1; d_gene: TRBD2; abundance: -; j_gene: TRBJ2-1; CDR3nt: TGCAGCGCCCTAGGGGGGTCTAGCGGGAGGGGCAATGAGCAGTTCTTC; CDR3aa: CSALGGSSGRGNEQFF
v_gene: TRBV4-1; d_gene: -; abundance: -; j_gene: TRBJ2-1; CDR3nt: TGCGCCAGCAGCCAAGTGCGCAATGAGCAGTTCTTC; CDR3aa: CASSQVRNEQFF
v_gene: TRBV11-3; d_gene: -; abundance: -; j_gene: TRBJ2-1; CDR3nt: TGTGCCAGCAGCTTAAACCGGGACTACAATGAGCAGTTCTTC; CDR3aa: CASSLNRDYNEQFF
v_gene: TRBV5-6; d_gene: -; abundance: -; j_gene: TRBJ1-3; CDR3nt: TGTGCCAGCAGCTTCCTTAGCAGGGTGAAAGCTGGAAACACCATATATTTT; CDR3aa: CASSFLSRVKAGNTIYF
v_gene: TRBV29-1; d_gene: -; abundance: -; j_gene: TRBJ2-5; CDR3nt: TGCAGCGTTGATTACAGTGAGACCCAGTACTTC; CDR3aa: CSVDYSETQYF
v_gene: TRBV6-5; d_gene: -; abundance: -; j_gene: TRBJ1-6; CDR3nt: TGTGCCAGCAGTTCCCACAGGGTTCACAATAATTCACCCCTCCACTTT; CDR3aa: CASSSHRVHNNSPLHF
v_gene: TRBV5-4; d_gene: -; abundance: -; j_gene: TRBJ1-2; CDR3nt: TGTGCCAGCAGCTTGTTCGGGTCCTATGGCTACACCTTC; CDR3aa: CASSLFGSYGYTF
v_gene: TRBV19; d_gene: TRBD1; abundance: -; j_gene: TRBJ2-1; CDR3nt: TGTGCCAGTAGTCTTGACAGGGTTGGTGTGAATGAGCAGTTCTTC; CDR3aa: CASSLDRVGVNEQFF
v_gene: TRBV27; d_gene: TRBD1; abundance: -; j_gene: TRBJ1-3; CDR3nt: TGTGCCAGCAGGGGACAGGGACTAACCTCTGGAAACACCATATATTTT; CDR3aa: CASRGQGLTSGNTIYF
v_gene: TRBV6-5; d_gene: -; abundance: -; j_gene: TRBJ1-2; CDR3nt: TGTGCCAGCAGTTCCCTGCAAGCTGCCAGGGGCTACACCTTC; CDR3aa: CASSSLQAARGYTF
v_gene: TRBV3-1/TRBV3-2; d_gene: TRBD2; abundance: -; j_gene: TRBJ2-1; CDR3nt: TGTGCCAGCAGCCAGCCTAGCGGGAGGGCCTTTACAAATGAGCAGTTCTTC; CDR3aa: CASSQPSGRAFTNEQFF
v_gene: TRBV2; d_gene: TRBD1; abundance: -; j_gene: TRBJ1-3; CDR3nt: TGTGCCAGCCACGGGACAGACGGAAACACCATATATTTT; CDR3aa: CASHGTDGNTIYF
v_gene: TRBV6-6; d_gene: TRBD1; abundance: once; j_gene: TRBJ1-5; CDR3nt: TGTGCCAGCAGTGCACAGGGGGTGGGGAATCAGCCCCAGCATTTT; CDR3aa: CASSAQGVGNQPQHF